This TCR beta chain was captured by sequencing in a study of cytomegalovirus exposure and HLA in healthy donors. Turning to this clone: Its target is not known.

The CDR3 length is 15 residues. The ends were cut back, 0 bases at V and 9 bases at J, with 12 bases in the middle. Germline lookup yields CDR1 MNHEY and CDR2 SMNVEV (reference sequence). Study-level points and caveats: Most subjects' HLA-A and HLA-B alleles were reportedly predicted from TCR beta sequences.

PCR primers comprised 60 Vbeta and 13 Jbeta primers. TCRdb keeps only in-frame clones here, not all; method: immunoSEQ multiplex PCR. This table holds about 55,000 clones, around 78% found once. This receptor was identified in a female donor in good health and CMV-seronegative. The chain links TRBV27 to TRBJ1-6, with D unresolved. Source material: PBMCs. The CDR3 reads CASSLSRDRVSPLHF. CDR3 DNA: TGTGCCAGCAGTTTATCCCGGGATCGGGTTTCACCCCTCCACTTT.